Sequencing of this TCR beta chain was carried out in a study of shared clonotypes between healthy human individuals. Study findings and constraints: Non-shared clonotypes were found to have lower generation probabilities than the clonotypes that were shared by all four of the sorted-subset donors. Clonotype sharing levels among donors were expected to vary with sequencing depth.

In the authors' methods: There were no quality scores in the junction-only immunoSEQ sequences, so filtering differed. Method: immunoSEQ multiplex PCR; TCRdb's copy keeps in-frame clones and lacks some. V, J and clone size derive from that table, while D and trimming were established from the DNA sequence. The sample shows roughly 760,000 clones, 74% of them seen only once. On this clone: Its matching antigen is unknown.

Splitting of CD4+ cells produced CD45RA+ naive and CD45RA-negative memory subsets. Germline lookup yields CDR1 MNHEY and CDR2 SMNVEV (reference sequence). The CDR3 has 15 amino acids. V lost 6 bases, J lost 2 bases, and 15 bases lay in between. Sequenced: memory CD4+ T cells sorted from blood. As for subset: CD45RA-negative fraction. V is TRBV27 and J is TRBJ2-3; D not resolved. The receptor was isolated from a woman in her twenties or thirties in good health. CDR3 residues: CASRDLGRVTDTQYF. CDR3 sequence (DNA): TGTGCCAGCAGAGATCTAGGGCGAGTCACAGATACGCAGTATTTT.